This T cell receptor beta chain is drawn from a study of Ad26.COV2.S vaccination and SARS-CoV-2 variants. Overall study context: A COV1001 Ad26.COV2.S trial-arm participant provided the sample. Overall study findings and caveats: Responses of spike-specific T cells (both CD8+ and CD4+) reportedly showed substantial breadth after vaccination. Placebo recipients showed lower spike-specific TCR breadth than vaccinees.

A note on this clone: The antigen remains undetermined.

Treatment specified: approximately 18 received Ad26.COV2.S at low or high dose, single or two shots; about 5 received placebo; per-sample allocation not given. At day 63 after the first vaccine or placebo injection, samples were drawn. The vaccine delivered Wuhan-strain SARS-CoV-2 spike through an Ad26 vector. Germline V gene lookup returns CDR1 MNHEY and CDR2 SVGEGT. The CDR3 length is 16 residues. V was clipped by 6 bases and J by 3 bases, with 18 bases between them. Measured with immunoSEQ multiplex PCR; TCRdb has only the in-frame clones, and not every one. Altogether fewer than 400,000 clones are present, about 82% being singletons, with the ten largest covering 1.5% to 2.5%.

The sequence came from a person aged 18-60 years who received the Ad26.COV2.S COVID-19 vaccine or a placebo. The gene calls are TRBV6-2 or TRBV6-3 and TRBJ1-5; TRBD1 might be the D (6 bases). The specimen comprised peripheral blood, sampled in a trial of Ad26.COV2.S vaccine versus placebo. CDR3 amino acids: CASSPPGEEPNQPQHF. For the CDR3, the DNA is TGTGCCAGCAGCCCCCCAGGGGAGGAACCCAATCAGCCCCAGCATTTT.